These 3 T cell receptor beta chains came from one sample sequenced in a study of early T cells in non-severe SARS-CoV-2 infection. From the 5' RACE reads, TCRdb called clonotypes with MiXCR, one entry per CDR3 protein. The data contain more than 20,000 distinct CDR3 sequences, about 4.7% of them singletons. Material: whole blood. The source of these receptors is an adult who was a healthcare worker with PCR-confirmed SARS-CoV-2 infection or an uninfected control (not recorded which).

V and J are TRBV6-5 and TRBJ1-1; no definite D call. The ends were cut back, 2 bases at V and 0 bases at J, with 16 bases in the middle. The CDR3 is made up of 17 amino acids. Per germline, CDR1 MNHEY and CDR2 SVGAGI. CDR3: CASSYGSAMFMNTEAFF. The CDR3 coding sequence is TGTGCCAGCAGTTACGGCAGCGCCATGTTCATGAACACTGAAGCTTTCTTT.

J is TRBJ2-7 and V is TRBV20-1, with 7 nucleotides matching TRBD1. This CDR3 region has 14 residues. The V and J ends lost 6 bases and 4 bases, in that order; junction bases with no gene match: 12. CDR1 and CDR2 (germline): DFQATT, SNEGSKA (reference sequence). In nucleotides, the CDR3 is TGCAGTGCCCGTCCTTCCGGGACAGAATACGAGCAGTACTTC. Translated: CSARPSGTEYEQYF.

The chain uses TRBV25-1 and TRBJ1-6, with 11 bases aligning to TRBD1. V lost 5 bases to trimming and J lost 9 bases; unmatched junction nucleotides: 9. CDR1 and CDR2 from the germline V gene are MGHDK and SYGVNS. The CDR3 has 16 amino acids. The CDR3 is CASSNPAGTGGSPLHF. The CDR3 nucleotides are TGTGCCAGCAGTAATCCGGCCGGGACAGGGGGTTCACCCCTCCACTTT.